This T cell receptor beta chain was recorded in a study of CD8 T cells in ankylosing spondylitis. Study-level results: In reactive arthritis synovial fluid and blood, some motif variants had been reported before. A TCR beta motif of roughly 8 highly homologous variants appeared characteristic of ankylosing spondylitis blood. The clones that were linked to disease were reported to be significantly enriched in matched synovial fluid samples from ankylosing spondylitis patients.

TCRdb re-derived calls from the 5' RACE reads in MiXCR, one entry per CDR3 protein. The repertoire has about 300,000 distinct CDR3 sequences, roughly 12% of them found once; the top ten carry about 10%. V was pared by 1 base and J by 5 bases, with 9 bases between. Germline CDR1 reads SGHTA; CDR2 reads FQGNSA. The CDR3 runs 14 residues. A remark on this clonotype: The antigen is unknown.

This clonotype was obtained from a female donor with ankylosing spondylitis or in good health (not recorded which). V usage is TRBV7-2 and J usage is TRBJ2-1; D not certain. Material: blood, either unsorted or a sorted T cell fraction (not recorded which). The CDR3 coding sequence is TGTGCCAGCAGCTTAGGAAGCAATAACAATGAGCAGTTCTTC. Its protein is CASSLGSNNNEQFF.